What follows are 8 T cell receptor beta chains derived from one specimen sequenced in a study of blood T cell repertoires in COVID-19. Using immunoSEQ multiplex PCR, the repertoire was profiled, and TCRdb retains in-frame clones only, with some absent. Of approximately 81,000 clones detected, 82% appear once; the ten largest clones hold around 7.2%. The sample taken for sequencing was peripheral blood. The source is a human donor in a cohort sampled during active COVID-19.

This clone was seen only once. The chain uses TRBV6-6 and TRBJ1-2; D unresolved. Per the germline V gene, CDR1 is MNHNY and CDR2 is SVGAGI (reference sequence). The CDR3 loop spans 15 amino acids. The germline V and J ends were trimmed by 0 bases and 0 bases, with 8 bases remaining between them. The CDR3 nucleotides are TGTGCCAGCAGTTACTCGAACATCGCTAACTATGGCTACACCTTC. Translated, it gives CASSYSNIANYGYTF.

This clone was recorded a few times. V and J are TRBV6-2 or TRBV6-3 and TRBJ1-1; TRBD1 is a possible D gene (5 bases). Germline CDR1 is MNHEY and CDR2 is SVGEGT. This CDR3 has 14 amino acids. The V end lost 6 bases, the J end lost 1 base, and 12 bases lay between the germline ends. This CDR3 is CASSPLQGNTEAFF. The CDR3 DNA reads as TGTGCCAGCAGCCCCCTTCAGGGGAACACTGAAGCTTTCTTT.

This chain links TRBV30 with TRBJ1-1; D call uncertain. Trimming took off 5 bases at V and 1 base at J, with 8 bases between the two ends. Germline V lookup: CDR1 GTSNPN, CDR2 SVGIG (reference sequence). The CDR3 has 12 residues. The CDR3: CAWDTWNTEAFF. CDR3 bases: TGTGCCTGGGACACCTGGAACACTGAAGCTTTCTTT. The full variable domain, with the rest looked up from reference TRBV30 and TRBJ1-1, is SQTIHQWPATLVQPVGSPLSLECTVEGTSNPNLYWYRQAAGRGLQLLFYSVGIGQISSEVPQNLSASRPQDRQFILSSKKLLLSDSGFYLCAWDTWNTEAFFGQGTRLTVV.

This rearrangement joins TRBV6-2 or TRBV6-3 to TRBJ2-7; TRBD1 matches at 7 bases. CDR1 and CDR2 (germline): MNHEY, SVGEGT. The CDR3 runs 15 residues. The V and J ends lost 2 bases and 2 bases, in that order; junction bases with no gene match: 6. In DNA form, the CDR3 reads TGTGCCAGCAGTTACAACCAGGGGGTGCCCTACGAGCAGTACTTC. It is translated as CASSYNQGVPYEQYF.

The count of this clone is one. V gene TRBV6-5 combines with J gene TRBJ1-3; D is perhaps TRBD1 (6 bases). The germline gives CDR1 MNHEY, CDR2 SVGAGI. The CDR3 sequence is 15 residues long. V was shortened by 6 bases and J by 2 bases, with 14 bases between the two germline ends. CDR3 sequence (DNA): TGTGCCAGCAGACCCCAGGGGACACCTGGAAACACCATATATTTT. Translation gives CASRPQGTPGNTIYF.

The J gene is TRBJ2-7, the V gene TRBV27; 9 bases match TRBD1. The CDR3 runs to 14 residues. V shed 6 bases, J shed 3 bases, and the junction held 6 bases outside the gene matches. The germline CDR1 and CDR2 sequences are MNHEY and SMNVEV (reference sequence). The CDR3 here is CASSDGTGYYEQYF. The CDR3 DNA is TGTGCCAGCAGCGACGGGACAGGGTACTACGAGCAGTACTTC.

As to this clone: Distinct nucleotide sequences in the sample also encode this CDR3. V usage is TRBV6-4 and J usage is TRBJ2-7; 11 nucleotides agree with TRBD1. Trimming at V came to 6 bases and at J to 4 bases, leaving 2 bases not matched to a gene. This CDR3 region has 13 residues. The V gene's germline CDR1 is MRHNA and CDR2 SNTAGT. CDR3 protein: CASSRDRGYEQYF. DNA of the CDR3: TGTGCCAGCAGCCGGGACAGGGGGTACGAGCAGTACTTC.

This clone was seen only a few times. The chain has TRBV7-3 and TRBJ1-1; 7 bases map to TRBD1. The CDR3 extends over 14 amino acids. Germline CDR1 is SGHTA and CDR2 is FQGTGA. Trimming cost V 5 bases and J 1 base; bases outside gene matches: 4. The CDR3 DNA is TGTGCCAGCAGCGCCCAGGGGGGGAACACTGAAGCTTTCTTT. Protein sequence: CASSAQGGNTEAFF. Full variable domain (rest looked up from reference TRBV7-3 and TRBJ1-1): GAGVSQTPSNKVTEKGKYVELRCDPISGHTALYWYRQSLGQGPEFLIYFQGTGAADDSGLPNDRFFAVRPEGSVSTLKIQRTERGDSAVYLCASSAQGGNTEAFFGQGTRLTVV.